Detailed here is one T cell receptor (beta chain). Its cognate antigen is unknown. This record belongs to a study of cytomegalovirus exposure and HLA in healthy donors. General study findings and limits: According to an earlier analysis, most TCR beta V segments yielded productive rearrangements about 87% or about 30% of the time. More clonal expansion characterized HLA-associated TCR beta chains than equally common others in a later analysis.

This CDR3 has 15 amino acids. V shed 9 bases, J shed 9 bases, and the junction held 16 bases outside the gene matches. Per the germline V gene, CDR1 is SNHLY and CDR2 is FYNNEI. PCR amplification relied on 60 Vbeta primers (plus 13 Jbeta primers). Some clones are missing from TCRdb's copy, which holds only in-frame ones; the method was immunoSEQ multiplex PCR. Among approximately 44,000 clones listed, 87% were seen once. The rearrangement joins TRBV2 to TRBJ2-4; 8 bases match TRBD1. Sequencing input: PBMCs. The clonotype was recovered from a woman in her 40s in good health and CMV-seropositive. CDR3 nucleotide sequence: TGTGCCAGTAGAGGATTAGGACAGGGAAGTCGCATTCAGTACTTC. This translates into CASRGLGQGSRIQYF.